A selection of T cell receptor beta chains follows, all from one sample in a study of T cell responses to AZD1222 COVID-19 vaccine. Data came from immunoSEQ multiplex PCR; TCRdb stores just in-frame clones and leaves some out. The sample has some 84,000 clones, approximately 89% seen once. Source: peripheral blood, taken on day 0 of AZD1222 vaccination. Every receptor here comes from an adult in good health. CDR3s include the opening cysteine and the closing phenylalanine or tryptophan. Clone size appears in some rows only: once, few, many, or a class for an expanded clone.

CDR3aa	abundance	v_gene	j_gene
CASSVGSRSHEKLFF	-	TRBV9	TRBJ1-4
CASSLAGTGGKQYF	-	TRBV5-1	TRBJ2-7
CASSLAPPRVWTSGSSTDTQYF	-	TRBV7-8	TRBJ2-3
CASSQRKGLAVEQFF	few	TRBV28	TRBJ2-1
CASSGGPTEPNQPQHF	once	TRBV2	TRBJ1-5
CASSQDGRKLELFF	once	TRBV4-1	TRBJ2-2
CASIAMAGTNYGYTF	-	TRBV4-2	TRBJ1-2
CASSPQLASARTGELFF	-	TRBV18	TRBJ2-2
CSVRGYNEKLFF	-	TRBV29-1	TRBJ1-4
CASSSPDNYEQYF	-	TRBV5-5	TRBJ2-7
CAGGTASGVKEQYF	-	TRBV2	TRBJ2-7
CARVLPGTQYF	-	TRBV7-9	TRBJ2-5
CASSRRTSGRVSRYEQYF	-	TRBV6-6	TRBJ2-7
CASSFLTGGDAGELFF	-	TRBV28	TRBJ2-2